This T cell receptor (beta chain) originates from a study of blood T cell repertoires in COVID-19. Generated by immunoSEQ multiplex PCR, the TCRdb table keeps only in-frame clones and is missing some. The data show more than 70,000 clones, with around 84% seen just once and 30% to 45% held by the top ten. Germline CDR1 is SGHKS and CDR2 is YYEKEE (reference sequence). With 5 bases clipped from V and 3 bases from J, the junction kept 16 bases outside the gene matches. The CDR3 totals 19 residues. J is TRBJ1-4 and V is TRBV5-5, with 10 bases fitting TRBD1. The sequence came from a woman aged 70 to 79 with acute or convalescent COVID-19. Material: peripheral blood. The CDR3 bases are TGTGCCAGCAGTGCGGCCCGGGACAGGGGAAGTGGAGCTAATGAAAAACTGTTTTTT. Its protein product is CASSAARDRGSGANEKLFF. The variable domain in full, with the rest retrieved from reference TRBV5-5 and TRBJ1-4, is DAGVTQSPTHLIKTRGQQVTLRCSPISGHKSVSWYQQVLGQGPQFIFQYYEKEERGRGNFPDRFSARQFPNYSSELNVNALLLGDSALYLCASSAARDRGSGANEKLFFGSGTQLSVL.